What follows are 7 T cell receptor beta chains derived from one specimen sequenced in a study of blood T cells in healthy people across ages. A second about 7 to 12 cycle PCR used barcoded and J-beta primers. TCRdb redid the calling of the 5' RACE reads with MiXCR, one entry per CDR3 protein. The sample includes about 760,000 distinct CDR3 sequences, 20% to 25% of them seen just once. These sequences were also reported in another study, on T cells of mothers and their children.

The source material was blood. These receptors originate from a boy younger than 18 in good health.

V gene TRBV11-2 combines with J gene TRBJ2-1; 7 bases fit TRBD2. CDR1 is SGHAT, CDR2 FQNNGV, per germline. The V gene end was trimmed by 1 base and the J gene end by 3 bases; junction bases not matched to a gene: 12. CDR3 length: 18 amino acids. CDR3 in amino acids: CASSLVRAGILLYNEQFF. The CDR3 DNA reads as TGTGCCAGCAGCTTAGTGCGAGCGGGGATCCTTCTCTACAATGAGCAGTTCTTC.

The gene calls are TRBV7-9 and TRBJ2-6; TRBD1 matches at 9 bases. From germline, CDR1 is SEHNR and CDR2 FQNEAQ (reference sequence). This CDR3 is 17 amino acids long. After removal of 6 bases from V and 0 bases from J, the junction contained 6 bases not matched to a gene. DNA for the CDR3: TGTGCCAGCAGGTTCGGGACAGGGAGCTCTGGGGCCAACGTCCTGACTTTC. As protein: CASRFGTGSSGANVLTF.

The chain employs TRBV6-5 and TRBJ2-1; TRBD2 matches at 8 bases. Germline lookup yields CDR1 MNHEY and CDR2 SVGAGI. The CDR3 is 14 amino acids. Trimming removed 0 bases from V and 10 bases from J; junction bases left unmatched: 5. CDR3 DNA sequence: TGTGCCAGCAGTTACTCGGCGAGCGGGGGAGAGCAGTTCTTC. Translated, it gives CASSYSASGGEQFF.

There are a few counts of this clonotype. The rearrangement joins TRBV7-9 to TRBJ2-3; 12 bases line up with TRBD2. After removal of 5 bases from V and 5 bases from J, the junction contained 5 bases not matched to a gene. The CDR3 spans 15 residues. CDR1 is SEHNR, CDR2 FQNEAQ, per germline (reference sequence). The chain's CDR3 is CASSLAGLAGDTQYF. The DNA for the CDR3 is TGTGCCAGCAGCCTGGCGGGACTAGCGGGAGATACGCAGTATTTT.

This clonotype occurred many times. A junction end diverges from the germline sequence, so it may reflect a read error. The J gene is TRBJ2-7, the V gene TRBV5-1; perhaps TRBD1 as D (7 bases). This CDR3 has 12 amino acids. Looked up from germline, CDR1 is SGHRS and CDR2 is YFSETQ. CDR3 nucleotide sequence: TGTGCCAGTAGGGGGGACAGTTACGAGCAGTACTTC. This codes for CASRGDSYEQYF.

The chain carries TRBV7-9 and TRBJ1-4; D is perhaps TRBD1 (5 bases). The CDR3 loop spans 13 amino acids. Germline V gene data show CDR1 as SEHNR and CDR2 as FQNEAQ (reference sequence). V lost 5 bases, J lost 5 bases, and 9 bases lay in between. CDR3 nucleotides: TGTGCCAGCAGCCCCCGGGACAATGAAAAACTGTTTTTT. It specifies CASSPRDNEKLFF.

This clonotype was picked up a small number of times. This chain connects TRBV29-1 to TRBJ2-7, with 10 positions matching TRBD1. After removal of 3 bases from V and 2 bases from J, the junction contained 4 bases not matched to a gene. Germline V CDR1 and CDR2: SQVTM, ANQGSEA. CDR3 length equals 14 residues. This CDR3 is CSVDTGQGAYEQYF. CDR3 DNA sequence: TGCAGCGTTGATACCGGACAGGGGGCCTACGAGCAGTACTTC.